In its sample, the clone carrying this T cell receptor (beta chain) was seen many times. The data stem from a study of regulatory T cells in long-lasting Graves disease. Construction of TCR beta libraries relied on iRepertoire HTBI primers and on Arm-PCR targeting CDR3 regions. TCRdb re-derived calls from the multiplex PCR reads in MiXCR, one entry per CDR3 protein. The table has a few hundred thousand distinct CDR3 sequences, less than 15% seen once; the top ten hold more than 8.5%. Germline CDR1 and CDR2: SGHTA and FQGNSA. V was clipped by 6 bases and J by 3 bases, with 6 bases between them. The CDR3 length is 13 residues. Documented time point: newly diagnosed GD, antithyroid drugs for less than 3 months. RNA extracted from PBMCs served as the sequencing template. These same records also appear under a second study, on T cells in Graves' hyperthyroidism and ophthalmopathy.

This clonotype was sampled from a man younger than 45 with Graves disease. This sample comprised peripheral blood mononuclear cells (PBMCs), obtained at new diagnosis, from a patient treated with antithyroid drugs. The chain has TRBV7-2 and TRBJ1-6; D gene unclear. The CDR3 DNA sequence: TGTGCCAGCAGTTTCAACTATAATTCACCCCTCCACTTT. It specifies CASSFNYNSPLHF.